Listed below are T cell receptor beta chains from one sample, sequenced in a study of blood T cell repertoires in COVID-19. Measured with immunoSEQ multiplex PCR; TCRdb has only the in-frame clones, and not every one. The table includes roughly 250,000 clones, over 75% detected once. Material for sequencing was peripheral blood. These receptors came from a human donor with COVID-19, enrolled during active disease. The donor label of this sample is uncertain. Each CDR3 is given with its conserved first and last residue. The D gene is left open where the match is weak.

v_gene	d_gene	j_gene	CDR3aa	CDR3nt
TRBV27	NA	TRBJ1-6	CASRTDSNNSPLHF	TGTGCCAGCAGAACGGACAGCAATAATTCACCCCTCCACTTT
TRBV5-4	TRBD1	TRBJ2-2	CASSLRTGSNTGELFF	TGTGCCAGCAGCTTAAGGACAGGGAGCAACACCGGGGAGCTGTTTTTT
TRBV5-1	NA	TRBJ1-4	CASSGQSGGWGEKLFF	TGCGCCAGCAGCGGGCAGTCGGGGGGCTGGGGTGAAAAACTGTTTTTT
TRBV15	NA	TRBJ1-3	CATSRDGSGGNTIYF	TGTGCCACCAGCAGAGACGGTTCGGGTGGAAACACCATATATTTT
TRBV9	TRBD1	TRBJ1-4	CASSPTGTGDEKLFF	TGTGCCAGCAGCCCAACCGGGACAGGGGATGAAAAGCTGTTTTTT
TRBV18	NA	TRBJ1-5	CASSPAGLGQPQHF	TGTGCCAGCTCACCCGCCGGATTGGGCCAGCCCCAGCATTTT
TRBV18	TRBD1	TRBJ1-1	CASSTTGQGHTEAFF	TGTGCCAGCTCGACGACGGGACAGGGCCACACTGAAGCTTTCTTT
TRBV18	NA	TRBJ1-4	CASSPNIEGAFNEKLFF	TGTGCCAGCTCACCAAATATCGAGGGCGCCTTTAATGAAAAACTGTTTTTT
TRBV5-5	NA	TRBJ1-2	CASSPGPSGAYGYTF	TGTGCCAGCAGCCCTGGTCCCAGCGGAGCCTATGGCTACACCTTC
TRBV30	NA	TRBJ2-7	CAWKGAGARGSYEQYF	TGTGCCTGGAAAGGGGCAGGGGCGCGAGGGTCCTACGAGCAGTACTTC
TRBV2	TRBD1	TRBJ1-5	CASSAGTVYSNQPQHF	TGTGCCAGCAGTGCGGGGACAGTCTATAGCAATCAGCCCCAGCATTTT
TRBV19	TRBD1	TRBJ1-2	CASSIEEGAVGYTF	TGTGCCAGTAGTATAGAAGAGGGGGCAGTTGGCTACACCTTC
TRBV28	TRBD1	TRBJ1-6	CASSPLGTGAANSPLHF	TGTGCCAGCAGTCCTCTTGGGACAGGGGCTGCTAATTCACCCCTCCACTTT
TRBV5-8	TRBD1	TRBJ2-3	CASSQGQLTDTQYF	TGTGCCAGCAGCCAGGGACAGCTCACAGATACGCAGTATTTT
TRBV5-6	TRBD1	TRBJ1-1	CASSHRWDRENTEAFF	TGTGCCAGCAGCCATCGGTGGGACAGGGAGAACACTGAAGCTTTCTTT
TRBV23-1	TRBD2	TRBJ2-7	CASTLAGGSYEQYF	TGCGCCAGCACTTTAGCGGGGGGCTCCTACGAGCAGTACTTC
TRBV24-1	NA	TRBJ2-3	CATSDVGVQADTQYF	TGTGCCACCAGTGATGTGGGTGTGCAGGCAGATACGCAGTATTTT
TRBV18	TRBD1	TRBJ2-2	CASSPDRGQAGELFF	TGTGCCAGCTCACCGGACAGGGGGCAAGCCGGGGAGCTGTTTTTT
TRBV2	NA	TRBJ1-5	CASSDLQGSNQPQHF	TGTGCCAGCAGTGATCTACAGGGAAGCAATCAGCCCCAGCATTTT
TRBV3-1/TRBV3-2	NA	TRBJ2-1	CASSQLAFYNEQFF	TGTGCCAGCAGTCAGCTAGCGTTCTACAATGAGCAGTTCTTC
TRBV7-8	NA	TRBJ2-7	CASSLSGVTYEQYF	TGTGCCAGCAGCTTATCGGGGGTGACCTACGAGCAGTACTTC
TRBV28	NA	TRBJ1-5	CASSPPARGNQPQHF	TGTGCCAGCAGCCCACCCGCGCGGGGCAATCAGCCCCAGCATTTT
TRBV6-5	TRBD1	TRBJ1-2	CASQPTGGRGYTF	TGTGCCAGCCAGCCCACAGGGGGCCGTGGCTACACCTTC
TRBV9	NA	TRBJ2-1	CASSVEIQRAWNEQFF	TGTGCCAGCAGCGTAGAGATCCAGCGGGCTTGGAATGAGCAGTTCTTC
TRBV27	NA	TRBJ1-5	CASSLRYPGGGGNQPQHF	TGTGCCAGCAGTTTAAGATATCCCGGGGGAGGGGGCAATCAGCCCCAGCATTTT
TRBV2	TRBD1	TRBJ1-5	CASRGQGSGQPQHF	TGTGCCAGCAGAGGACAGGGCTCTGGTCAGCCCCAGCATTTT
TRBV4-3	TRBD2	TRBJ2-1	CASSQEQREPYGQFF	TGCGCCAGCAGCCAAGAGCAGCGGGAGCCCTACGGACAGTTCTTC
TRBV27	TRBD1	TRBJ1-5	CASSLDRAGNQPQHF	TGTGCCAGCAGCCTCGACAGGGCGGGCAATCAGCCCCAGCATTTT
TRBV4-3	TRBD1	TRBJ2-2	CASSQGWTGPTNTGELFF	TGCGCCAGCAGCCAAGGTTGGACAGGACCCACGAACACCGGGGAGCTGTTTTTT